Each of the 13 T cell receptor beta chains below was sequenced from the same sample in a study of OX40 agonist ivuxolimab in advanced cancers. Here immunoSEQ multiplex PCR was the method, and the copy in TCRdb shows in-frame clones only, minus some. The table lists about 64,000 clones, about 90% of them singletons. The sequenced sample was CD4+ or CD8+ T cells sorted from blood, obtained in a trial of the OX40 agonist ivuxolimab. These receptors all come from an adult with an advanced solid tumor such as melanoma, head and neck, liver or kidney cancer.

The chain carries TRBV5-4 and TRBJ2-1; 9 bases match TRBD2. From germline, CDR1 is SGHNT and CDR2 YYREEE (reference sequence). The ends lost 1 base at V and 6 bases at J; junction bases unmatched: 5. The CDR3 has 15 residues. The CDR3 DNA reads TGTGCCAGCAGCTTGTTCGCTAGCGGGACCAATGAGCAGTTCTTC. Encoded protein: CASSLFASGTNEQFF.

The chain recombines TRBV7-2 with TRBJ2-7, with unresolved D. With 1 base removed from V and 12 bases from J, the gap between germline ends came to 19 bases. The CDR3 is 14 amino acids. Germline V lookup: CDR1 SGHTA, CDR2 FQGNSA. In DNA, the CDR3 is TGTGCCAGCAGCTTAGTTCCGGAAAGGCCCGAGGCGTACTTC. The encoded protein is CASSLVPERPEAYF. The full variable domain, completed using reference TRBV7-2 and TRBJ2-7, is GAGVSQSPSNKVTEKGKDVELRCDPISGHTALYWYRQSLGQGLEFLIYFQGNSAPDKSGLPSDRFSAERTGGSVSTLTIQRTQQEDSAVYLCASSLVPERPEAYFGPGTRLTVT.

V is TRBV6-1 and J is TRBJ2-3, with D perhaps TRBD1 (6 bases). Germline V gene data show CDR1 as MNHNS and CDR2 as SASEGT. The CDR3 length is 17 residues. V was shortened by 1 base and J by 2 bases, with 16 bases between the two germline ends. Here the CDR3 DNA reads TGTGCCAGCAGTGAAGAGGTCACAGGGTGGGCCACAGATACGCAGTATTTT. It codes for CASSEEVTGWATDTQYF.

The chain is built from TRBV28 and TRBJ2-1, with TRBD2 identical over 7 bases. Germline CDR1 reads MDHEN; CDR2 reads SYDVKM. Trimming took 3 bases from V and 7 from J; bases not matched to a gene: 15. This CDR3 region has 17 residues. The chain's CDR3 is CASSLRKVLRGRNEQFF. CDR3 coding DNA: TGTGCCAGCAGTTTGAGGAAGGTTCTGCGCGGGAGAAATGAGCAGTTCTTC.

The chain employs TRBV6-1 and TRBJ2-7, with D unclear. The CDR3 is 14 residues long. Looked up from germline, CDR1 is MNHNS and CDR2 is SASEGT. V was clipped by 8 bases and J by 2 bases, with 16 bases between them. The CDR3 loop reads CASGAEIGPYEQYF. Written as DNA, the CDR3 is TGTGCCAGCGGTGCGGAAATAGGCCCCTACGAGCAGTACTTC.

V is TRBV28 and J is TRBJ2-7, with 10 positions matching TRBD1. This CDR3 is 15 amino acids long. Unmatched junction bases numbered 9, after V lost 6 bases and J lost 4 bases. Germline values: CDR1 MDHEN, CDR2 SYDVKM. CDR3 bases: TGTGCCAGCAGCCCGGGACAGGGGAGGTTGTACGAGCAGTACTTC. It yields the protein CASSPGQGRLYEQYF.

The chain couples TRBV28 to TRBJ1-2, with D possibly being TRBD1 (6 bases). V was clipped by 6 bases and J by 3 bases, with 14 bases between them. Looked up from germline, CDR1 is MDHEN and CDR2 is SYDVKM. This CDR3 is 14 amino acids long. This CDR3 reads CASRTVGTYYGYTF. CDR3 DNA: TGTGCCAGCAGAACAGTGGGGACATACTATGGCTACACCTTC.

The rearrangement uses TRBV27 and TRBJ2-7; 7 bases are a match to TRBD2. The germline gives CDR1 MNHEY, CDR2 SMNVEV (reference sequence). V shed 6 bases and J 3 bases; nucleotides not matched to a gene: 11. This CDR3 spans 15 amino acids. The CDR3 nucleotides are TGTGCCAGCAGGACGACGGGACTATTAAACTACGAGCAGTACTTC. It translates to CASRTTGLLNYEQYF.

The chain employs TRBV5-8 and TRBJ2-7, with TRBD1 as a possible D gene (6 bases). The CDR3 is 13 amino acids. V shed 4 bases and J shed 4 bases, with 12 bases lying between them. CDR1 and CDR2 (germline): SGHTS, YDEGEE. The CDR3 nucleotides read TGTGCCAGCAGCCAGCGGACAGTTTACGAGCAGTACTTC. This sequence encodes CASSQRTVYEQYF.

This chain connects TRBV2 to TRBJ2-1; tentative D call: TRBD1 (6 bases). The CDR3 spans 17 residues. Trimming cost V 8 bases and J 1 base, with 21 bases left between them. CDR1 SNHLY and CDR2 FYNNEI come from the germline V gene. The CDR3 DNA follows: TGTGCCAGCGACTACATACTACAGGGAAATTCCTACAATGAGCAGTTCTTC. It encodes CASDYILQGNSYNEQFF.

The chain links TRBV11-2 to TRBJ2-5, with a weak D call TRBD2 (5 bases). The CDR3 sequence is 15 residues long. From germline, CDR1 is SGHAT and CDR2 FQNNGV. V was trimmed by 1 base and J by 4 bases, leaving 13 bases between them. CDR3 sequence: CASSLGTGWAETQYF. In DNA form, the CDR3 reads TGTGCCAGCAGCTTAGGTACGGGATGGGCAGAGACCCAGTACTTC. Based on the CDR3 plus reference TRBV11-2 and TRBJ2-5, the full variable domain is EAGVAQSPRYKIIEKRQSVAFWCNPISGHATLYWYQQILGQGPKLLIQFQNNGVVDDSQLPKDRFSAERLKGVDSTLKIQPAKLEDSAVYLCASSLGTGWAETQYFGPGTRLLVL.

The chain combines TRBV30 with TRBJ2-5; D perhaps matches TRBD1 (5 bases). The CDR3 totals 11 residues. Germline loops: CDR1 GTSNPN, CDR2 SVGIG (reference sequence). Trimming took 5 bases from V and 4 from J, leaving 8 bases between them. This chain's CDR3 is CAWRRGETQYF. DNA of the CDR3: TGTGCCTGGCGTAGGGGAGAGACCCAGTACTTC. Full variable domain (remainder filled in from reference TRBV30 and TRBJ2-5): SQTIHQWPATLVQPVGSPLSLECTVEGTSNPNLYWYRQAAGRGLQLLFYSVGIGQISSEVPQNLSASRPQDRQFILSSKKLLLSDSGFYLCAWRRGETQYFGPGTRLLVL.

The chain carries TRBV7-8 and TRBJ2-7; TRBD2 might be the D (5 bases). Germline lookup yields CDR1 SGHVS and CDR2 FQNEAQ. The CDR3 has 16 amino acids. The V gene lost 4 bases and the J gene lost 2 bases, with 18 bases spanning the gap. The CDR3 DNA reads TGTGCCAGCAGCTCGGATGGACGGGAAAATCCCTACGAGCAGTACTTC. Its translation: CASSSDGRENPYEQYF.